What follows are 8 T cell receptor beta chains derived from one specimen sequenced in a study of metastatic and nonmetastatic thyroid tumors. Patients had received no treatment of any kind before thyroid surgery. With MiXCR, TCRdb called clones anew from the PCR reads. The sample lists more than 13,000 clones; less than 25% were seen once. What was sequenced was blood. The source is a female donor with papillary thyroid cancer or a benign thyroid nodule (not recorded which). Some clones in this sample may be carry-over from other donors' samples.

Comments on this clone: The junction does not match germline at one end; this may be a read error. The chain is built from TRBV30 and TRBJ1-1; D is uncertain. The CDR3 loop spans 16 amino acids. Looked up from germline, CDR1 is GTSNPN and CDR2 is SVGIG (reference sequence). CDR3: CAWSARVAGMNTEALF. The CDR3 nucleotides read TGTGCCTGGAGTGCACGGGTAGCGGGTATGAACACTGAAGCTTTATTT.

V gene TRBV7-4 combines with J gene TRBJ2-2; 13 bases align to TRBD2. Germline assignment: CDR1 SGHVT and CDR2 SQSDAQ. J gave up 6 bases and V 6 bases, and 10 bases lay outside the gene matches. The CDR3 has 17 amino acids. The CDR3 nucleotides are TGTGCCAGCAGTCACTCCACTAGCGGGAGGGGGTCCGGGGAGCTGTTTTTT. The encoded protein is CASSHSTSGRGSGELFF.

This clone appeared many times. The chain carries TRBV20-1 and TRBJ1-6; tentative D call: TRBD1 (6 bases). The ends were cut back, 3 bases at V and 9 bases at J, with 12 bases in the middle. The CDR3 sequence is 13 residues long. Germline CDR1 reads DFQATT; CDR2 reads SNEGSKA (reference sequence). The CDR3 is CSASGGLGSPLHF. The CDR3 nucleotides are TGCAGTGCTAGCGGGGGGCTAGGTTCACCCCTCCACTTT.

This chain uses TRBV6-1 with TRBJ2-7; perhaps TRBD1 as D (6 bases). This CDR3 has 16 amino acids. The V end was cut by 5 bases, the J end by 2 bases, with 19 bases between. CDR1 and CDR2 from the germline V gene are MNHNS and SASEGT. The CDR3, as DNA: TGTGCCAGCAGTTTACAGGGTTCGGATAGTGCCTACGAGCAGTACTTC. Its protein is CASSLQGSDSAYEQYF.

This clone was counted at least ten times. The chain employs TRBV6-2 or TRBV6-3 and TRBJ1-3; D may be TRBD1 (5 bases). This CDR3 contains 12 residues. Germline lookup yields CDR1 MNHEY and CDR2 SVGEGT. Trimming stripped 10 bases from V and 4 bases from J, with 11 bases between. Here the CDR3 reads CATRGRGNTIYF. DNA of the CDR3: TGTGCCACGAGGGGTCGAGGAAACACCATATATTTT.

This rearrangement joins TRBV7-2 to TRBJ2-7; 7 bases line up with TRBD2. CDR1 and CDR2 (germline): SGHTA, FQGNSA. J was trimmed by 5 bases and V by 1 base; bases with no gene match: 8. This CDR3 contains 15 residues. CDR3 sequence reads: CASSLGRGTTHEQYF. CDR3 DNA: TGTGCCAGCAGCTTAGGACGGGGGACTACCCACGAGCAGTACTTC.

The sample holds many counts of this clone. This rearrangement joins TRBV20-1 to TRBJ2-5, with D perhaps TRBD2 (6 bases). CDR1 is DFQATT and CDR2 is SNEGSKA in the germline V gene (reference sequence). V was shortened by 4 bases and J by 7 bases, with 16 bases between the two germline ends. This CDR3 has 13 amino acids. The DNA of the CDR3 is TGCAGTGCTATCAGTAGCGGCCAGGGGACCCAGTACTTC. This gives the protein CSAISSGQGTQYF.

This clone occurred once. The chain recombines TRBV20-1 with TRBJ1-2; D not resolved. Per the germline V gene, CDR1 is DFQATT and CDR2 is SNEGSKA (reference sequence). The CDR3 has 13 amino acids. V was trimmed by 2 bases and J by 4 bases, leaving 11 bases between them. In DNA, the CDR3 is TGCAGTGCTAGATTGGTCGGAGTCTATGGCTACACCTTC. This sequence encodes CSARLVGVYGYTF.